A selection of T cell receptor beta chains follows, all from one sample in a study of cytomegalovirus exposure and HLA in healthy donors. Data came from immunoSEQ multiplex PCR; TCRdb stores just in-frame clones and leaves some out. The table includes about 130,000 clones, 70% to 90% detected once. Sequenced: PBMCs. The receptors were gathered from a young man in good health and CMV-seropositive. Each CDR3 is given with its conserved first and last residue. A D gene is named only where the DNA matches it firmly. Clone size is not always given. Where it is, it says once, few, many or a class for expanded clones.

V	D	size	J	DNA	CDR3
TRBV18	-	-	TRBJ2-2	TGTGCCAGCTCACCCTCGGGCAGGGAGAACACCGGGGAGCTGTTTTTT	CASSPSGRENTGELFF
TRBV28	-	once	TRBJ1-1	TGTGCCAGCCGCCCACTGGGGGGTGAAGCTTTCTTT	CASRPLGGEAFF
TRBV7-9	-	-	TRBJ2-3	TGTGCCAGCAGCTTAAAGTCTAGCCAAGATACGCAGTATTTT	CASSLKSSQDTQYF
TRBV6-5	-	-	TRBJ2-7	TGTGCCAGCAGGACACAGGGCGACGAGCAGTACTTC	CASRTQGDEQYF
TRBV20-1	-	-	TRBJ1-1	TGCAGTGCCCTGCGGGGACTTGAAGCTTTCTTT	CSALRGLEAFF
TRBV25-1	TRBD1	once	TRBJ2-1	TGTGCCAGCAGAAACAGGGGTTACAACAATGAGCAGTTCTTC	CASRNRGYNNEQFF
TRBV10-3	-	-	TRBJ1-2	TGTGCCATCAGTGCACAGGGAGGGAACTATGGCTACACCTTC	CAISAQGGNYGYTF
TRBV7-9	-	-	TRBJ2-2	TGTGCCAGCAGACTCACCGGGGAGCTGTTTTTT	CASRLTGELFF
TRBV13	-	-	TRBJ2-3	TGTGCCAGCAGCCCCCCGCGACTAGGTCGGTCCGCAGATACGCAGTATTTT	CASSPPRLGRSADTQYF
TRBV12-5	TRBD1	-	TRBJ2-1	TGTGCTAGTGGTTTGGGACAGGGGACCTACAATGAGCAGTTCTTC	CASGLGQGTYNEQFF
TRBV4-1	-	once	TRBJ1-3	TGCGCCAGCAGCCAAGATCCAGGGCAGGGGTTTGGAAACACCATATATTTT	CASSQDPGQGFGNTIYF
TRBV13	-	-	TRBJ1-1	TGTGCCAGCAGCTCAATGGGGCGTGAAGCTTTCTTT	CASSSMGREAFF
TRBV4-1	TRBD1	-	TRBJ1-1	TGCGCCAGCAGCCAGCCTCGGACAGGGGGAATCACTGAAGCTTTCTTT	CASSQPRTGGITEAFF
TRBV11-2	-	-	TRBJ2-2	TGTGCCAGCAGTTTTACAGGGTCCGGGGAGCTGTTTTTT	CASSFTGSGELFF
TRBV5-6	-	-	TRBJ1-1	TGTGCCAGCAGCTTGGAGGGGACTGAAGCTTTCTTT	CASSLEGTEAFF
TRBV30	TRBD1	-	TRBJ1-3	TGTGCCTGGAGTCCAAGCCGGACAGGGGGCTTTGGAAACACCATATATTTT	CAWSPSRTGGFGNTIYF
TRBV4-2	TRBD2	once	TRBJ2-3	TGTGCCAGCAGCCAAGACGTTCGCAGCGGGGGTGATACGCAGTATTTT	CASSQDVRSGGDTQYF
TRBV6-6	TRBD2	-	TRBJ2-3	TGTGCCATCGGGGGGGCTAGTACGACAGATACGCAGTATTTT	CAIGGASTTDTQYF
TRBV6-5	-	-	TRBJ2-5	TGTGCCAGCAGTACCAAGGGCAGGGGCCAAGAGACCCAGTACTTC	CASSTKGRGQETQYF
TRBV9	-	-	TRBJ1-2	TGTGCCAGCAGCCCTCCCACCACACCCTCCTATGGCTACACCTTC	CASSPPTTPSYGYTF
TRBV29-1	TRBD1	-	TRBJ1-2	TGCAGCGTTGAGACAGGGGCTAACTATGGCTACACCTTC	CSVETGANYGYTF
TRBV7-9	-	-	TRBJ1-2	TGTGCCAGCCGGATCTCCGGGGCCGGCGGGAATGGCTACACCTTC	CASRISGAGGNGYTF
TRBV30	-	-	TRBJ2-7	TGTGCCTGGAGTGTACGTCTGGGGGCGGGAGACGAGCAGTACTTC	CAWSVRLGAGDEQYF
TRBV4-2	TRBD1	-	TRBJ2-2	TGTGCCAGCAGCCAAGTTGACAGGGTGGGGACCGGGGAGCTGTTTTTT	CASSQVDRVGTGELFF
TRBV14	-	-	TRBJ2-7	TGTGCCAGCAGCCCCCAAGGGGGGGGAATCAGCTTCCACGAGCAGTACTTC	CASSPQGGGISFHEQYF
TRBV2	TRBD1	-	TRBJ1-1	TGTGCCAGCAGTGAAGGCCAGGACAGGGGGCTGAACACTGAAGCTTTCTTT	CASSEGQDRGLNTEAFF
TRBV9	-	-	TRBJ2-3	TGTGCCAGCAGCGTAGAGGGGTCTAGCACAGATACGCAGTATTTT	CASSVEGSSTDTQYF
TRBV7-6	TRBD1	-	TRBJ2-5	TGTGCCAGCAGCTTCGGGACAGGGGGCTCAGGGACCCAGTACTTC	CASSFGTGGSGTQYF
TRBV2	-	-	TRBJ2-2	TGTGCCAGCAGAGCTACGAACACCGGGGAGCTGTTTTTT	CASRATNTGELFF
TRBV27	TRBD1	-	TRBJ1-4	TGTGCCAGCAGTTTATCCGGGACAGGGGTATTGCCTAATGAAAAACTGTTTTTT	CASSLSGTGVLPNEKLFF
TRBV2	TRBD1	-	TRBJ1-5	TGTGCCAGCATACCCGACGCCGGGACAGCCAAGATTAGGGGCAATCAGCCCCAGCATTTT	CASIPDAGTAKIRGNQPQHF
TRBV2	TRBD1	-	TRBJ1-6	TGTGCCAGCAGTGAATGGTCCCCCCTAGGGACAGGGGGAAATTCACCCCTCCACTTT	CASSEWSPLGTGGNSPLHF
TRBV19	-	-	TRBJ1-6	TGTGCCAGTAGTATCTTTAGTTTGGGCGCGACGAATTCGGCCCTCCACTTT	CASSIFSLGATNSALHF
TRBV28	TRBD1	-	TRBJ1-1	TGTGCCAGCAGTGTTTCACAGGGGGGATTTGCTGAAGCTTTCTTT	CASSVSQGGFAEAFF
TRBV6-5	-	-	TRBJ1-2	TGTGCCAGCGGAGAAACTAACTATGGCTACACCTTC	CASGETNYGYTF
TRBV4-1	-	-	TRBJ2-2	TGCGCCAGCAGCCAGCCTCTCACGGGAAGGGCGAACACCGGGGAGCTGTTTTTT	CASSQPLTGRANTGELFF
TRBV9	TRBD1	-	TRBJ2-7	TGTGCCAGCAGCCTCCAGGGGGCCCCAAACGAGCAGTACTTC	CASSLQGAPNEQYF
TRBV9	TRBD1	-	TRBJ1-1	TGTGCCAGCAGCGTAGGGACAGGGAACACTGAAGCTTTCTTT	CASSVGTGNTEAFF
TRBV11-3	-	-	TRBJ2-7	TGTGCCAGCAGCAGGACAGATACCTACGAGCAGTACTTC	CASSRTDTYEQYF
TRBV30	TRBD2	-	TRBJ2-3	TGTGCCTGGAGTGTACTGGGGGGGGTCACAGATACGCAGTATTTT	CAWSVLGGVTDTQYF
TRBV7-7	TRBD2	-	TRBJ2-2	TGTGCCAGCAGCTGGTACCGGACTAGCCATACCGGGGAGCTGTTTTTT	CASSWYRTSHTGELFF
TRBV7-3	TRBD2	-	TRBJ2-1	TGTGCCAGCAGCCCCGGGGTAGCGGGGAGGGATGAGCAGTTCTTC	CASSPGVAGRDEQFF
TRBV28	TRBD1	-	TRBJ1-1	TGTGCCAGCAGGGGACAGACTACAACGGCTTTCTTT	CASRGQTTTAFF
TRBV18	TRBD2	once	TRBJ2-2	TGTGCCAGCTCACGGCCGGGACTAGTTTCCGGGGAGCTGTTTTTT	CASSRPGLVSGELFF
TRBV15	TRBD2	-	TRBJ2-5	TGTGCCACCAGCACCCCGGAGGGACGACTAGCGGACCGGGTGGCCCAGTACTTC	CATSTPEGRLADRVAQYF
TRBV2	-	-	TRBJ1-4	TGTGCCAGCAGTGTAGTTGGCGACAGGTCGGAAAAACTGTTTTTT	CASSVVGDRSEKLFF
TRBV4-1	-	-	TRBJ1-1	TGCGCCAGCAGCCTTGAGGTGGTCGCCAGGGGGAACACTGAAGCTTTCTTT	CASSLEVVARGNTEAFF
TRBV30	-	-	TRBJ1-5	TGTGCCTTCACAGGGCCAGCAGAGTCGCCCCAGCATTTT	CAFTGPAESPQHF
TRBV7-9	TRBD1	-	TRBJ1-2	TGTGCCAGCAGCTTATCCGGGACAGGGGACTATGGCTACACCTTC	CASSLSGTGDYGYTF
TRBV18	-	-	TRBJ2-7	TGTGCCAGCTCCACCAGGGAGGCGGGCGAGCAGTACTTC	CASSTREAGEQYF
TRBV19	TRBD1	-	TRBJ2-1	TGTGCCACCGAGGGACAGGGGTCCCTGTTCTTC	CATEGQGSLFF
TRBV19	-	once	TRBJ1-1	TGTGCCAGTGCAGGGAACACTGAAGCTTTCTTT	CASAGNTEAFF
TRBV6-1	-	-	TRBJ1-2	TGTGCCAGCAGTGAACGGGAAAACTATGGCTACACCTTC	CASSERENYGYTF
TRBV11-2	-	-	TRBJ2-1	TGTGCCAGCACCCCCGACAAGCTCTACAATGAGCAGTTCTTC	CASTPDKLYNEQFF
TRBV9	TRBD2	-	TRBJ2-3	TGTGCCAGCAGCCCCACTAGCGGGGGGGCCGTAGATACGCAGTATTTT	CASSPTSGGAVDTQYF
TRBV5-5	TRBD1	-	TRBJ2-5	TGTGCCAGCACCCCCGGCACAGGGGGCACTTGGGAGACCCAGTACTTC	CASTPGTGGTWETQYF
TRBV13	TRBD1	-	TRBJ1-3	TGTGCCAGCAGCTTAGGCCGAGGGACAGGGACCATATATTTT	CASSLGRGTGTIYF
TRBV7-3	TRBD2	once	TRBJ2-1	TGTGCCAGCAGCCCAAGCGGGGGGGCGGGGAATGAGCAGTTCTTC	CASSPSGGAGNEQFF
TRBV18	-	-	TRBJ2-3	TGTGCCAGCTCACACTATAACACAGATACGCAGTATTTT	CASSHYNTDTQYF
TRBV7-9	-	-	TRBJ1-4	TGTGCCAGCAGCTCCAGGGGATCTAATGAAAAACTGTTTTTT	CASSSRGSNEKLFF